A selection of T cell receptor beta chains follows, all from one sample in a study of response to subunit inactivated influenza vaccine. TCRdb processed the RT-PCR reads anew with MiXCR; each CDR3 protein has one entry. The sample yields around 750,000 distinct CDR3 sequences, 21% seen once. The sample in question was PBMCs from blood, obtained 4 to 6 days after vaccination. The origin of the receptors is a man in his fifties or sixties who received an inactivated influenza vaccine. Each CDR3 is given with its conserved first and last residue. The D gene is left open where the match is weak. A row's size may be missing; if present it is once, few, many or a size class.

>TRBD1|TRBV12-3/TRBV12-4|.|TRBJ2-2
TGTGCCAGCAGTTGGGGGCAGGGGGCAAGGACCGGGGAGCTGTTTTTT
CASSWGQGARTGELFF
>.|TRBV10-3|few|TRBJ2-7
TGTGCCATCAGTGCAGGCAGGGTCGAAGAGCAGTACTTC
CAISAGRVEEQYF
>.|TRBV20-1|.|TRBJ2-5
TGCAGTGCTAGAGCACGGGACGGCGAGACCCAGTACTTC
CSARARDGETQYF
>.|TRBV28|.|TRBJ1-5
TGTGCCAGCAGTTTCCTGATCAGCAATCAGCCCCAGCATTTT
CASSFLISNQPQHF
>.|TRBV7-2|few|TRBJ2-3
TGTGCCAGCAGCCCTGTGGTATATGCAGATACGCAGTATTTT
CASSPVVYADTQYF
>TRBD2|TRBV6-1|few|TRBJ2-3
TGTGCCAGCAGGCCCGGGACTAGCAAGGTGGATACGCAGTATTTT
CASRPGTSKVDTQYF
>TRBD2|TRBV11-2|few|TRBJ2-3
TGTGCCAGCAGCTTAGGGACTAGCTTGAATACGCAGTATTTT
CASSLGTSLNTQYF
>.|TRBV20-1|.|TRBJ2-2
TGCGTCCCCCGGTCAGCGAGCACCGGGGAGCTGTTTTTT
CVPRSASTGELFF
>.|TRBV5-1|few|TRBJ1-2
TGCGCCAGCAGCCAAGGGACACCTACCTTACACTATGGCTACACCTTC
CASSQGTPTLHYGYTF
>TRBD2|TRBV5-5|few|TRBJ2-1
TGTGCCAGCAGTTTAGCGGGAGGGCCACGGTATGAGCAGTTCTTC
CASSLAGGPRYEQFF
>TRBD1|TRBV5-8|.|TRBJ2-7
TGTGCCAGCAGCATAGGACAGGGGCGGTACTTC
CASSIGQGRYF
>.|TRBV29-1|few|TRBJ2-7
TGCAGCGTTGGCGTCAGGGGCATCACCTACGAGCAGTACTTC
CSVGVRGITYEQYF
>.|TRBV29-1|few|TRBJ1-3
TGCAGCGTCGGGCAGGGACGAGGAAACACCATATATTTT
CSVGQGRGNTIYF
>TRBD2|TRBV4-3|few|TRBJ2-7
TGCGCCAGCAGCCAAGAGGTAGCGGGAGGGGTGGAGCAGTACTTC
CASSQEVAGGVEQYF
>.|TRBV4-2|few|TRBJ2-7
TGTGCCAGCAGCCAAGACCGACAGGGAGGCCTTGGCGAGCAGTACTTC
CASSQDRQGGLGEQYF
>.|TRBV15|few|TRBJ1-1
TGTGCCACCAGCAGAGGGGTAACGGGGGTGAACACTGAAGCTTTCTTT
CATSRGVTGVNTEAFF
>TRBD2|TRBV7-6|.|TRBJ2-5
TGTGCCAGCAGCTTATCGCGGGAGGGCCGAGAGACCCAGTACTTC
CASSLSREGRETQYF
>.|TRBV7-6|.|TRBJ1-2
TGTGCCAGCAGCTTAGAGCGGGTCGGGGCTACTAACTATGGCTACACCTTC
CASSLERVGATNYGYTF
>TRBD2|TRBV15|few|TRBJ2-1
TGTGCCACCAGCAGAGCTACGACATCGGGGGGTGGGCAGTTCTTC
CATSRATTSGGGQFF
>TRBD2|TRBV2|once|TRBJ2-7
TGTGCCAGCAGTACCGGGACTAGCGGGGGGACCTACGAGCAGTACTTC
CASSTGTSGGTYEQYF
>.|TRBV6-1|.|TRBJ2-5
TGTGCCAGCAGGCTCCTAATGGGGGAGACCCAGTACTTC
CASRLLMGETQYF
>.|TRBV7-9|.|TRBJ2-5
TGTGCCAGCAGCCTAGTGGGGGTAGCCGGGCTGCAAGAGACCCAGTACTTC
CASSLVGVAGLQETQYF
>TRBD1|TRBV11-2|.|TRBJ2-1
TGTGCCAGCAGCCCCCAGGGGGGACAGGGTTACAATGAGCAGTTCTTC
CASSPQGGQGYNEQFF
>.|TRBV12-3/TRBV12-4|.|TRBJ1-6
TGTGCCAGCAGTCCCCGGGACAATTATAATTCACCCCTCCACTTT
CASSPRDNYNSPLHF
>.|TRBV20-1|many|TRBJ1-1
TGCAGTGCTGGGGACTCCACTGAAGCTTTCTTT
CSAGDSTEAFF
>.|TRBV5-1|few|TRBJ2-1
TGCGCCAGCAGCTCTGACAGGAGGTACAATGAGCAGTTCTTC
CASSSDRRYNEQFF
>TRBD2|TRBV10-1|few|TRBJ2-1
TGCGCCAGCAGCGGGGGGACCAACAATGAGCAGTTCTTC
CASSGGTNNEQFF
>TRBD1|TRBV12-3/TRBV12-4|.|TRBJ2-5
TGTGCCAGCACCTTCGGGACAGAACAAGAGACCCAGTACTTC
CASTFGTEQETQYF
>.|TRBV6-1|many|TRBJ1-2
TGTGCCAGCAAACCAAGCGGGGGGAAGTATGGCTACACCTTC
CASKPSGGKYGYTF
>.|TRBV27|few|TRBJ2-1
TGTGCCAGCAGTTTACAGTACTCCTACAATGAGCAGTTCTTC
CASSLQYSYNEQFF
>.|TRBV29-1|.|TRBJ1-1
TGCAGCGTTAGGAAACAGGGCTCTGAAGCTTTCTTT
CSVRKQGSEAFF
>.|TRBV20-1|.|TRBJ2-7
TGCAGTGCTAGGGCCGGGACAACTCTCTACGAGCAGTACTTC
CSARAGTTLYEQYF